This record covers a single TCR beta chain. Its antigen is unidentified. Sample time point: persistent/refractory GD, antithyroid drugs over 5 years with positive TRAb. With RNA extracted from PBMCs as input, the TCR library was made. Library construction for TCR beta used iRepertoire HTBI primers and Arm-PCR of CDR3 regions. TCRdb redid the calling of the multiplex PCR reads with MiXCR, one entry per CDR3 protein. The sample includes 390,000 or so distinct CDR3 sequences, approximately 25% of them seen just once. This specimen belongs to a study of regulatory T cells in long-lasting Graves disease. General study findings and limits: Relative to new patients (around 1,000), persistent patients exhibited greater sharing of public clonotypes (around 2,700).

The sequencing used peripheral blood mononuclear cells (PBMCs), collected when the disease was refractory, from a patient treated with antithyroid drugs. The sequence was collected from a middle-aged woman with Graves disease.

CDR3 region: CASSEGTGAGFRSPLHF. The CDR3 nucleotides are TGTGCCAGCAGTGAGGGGACAGGGGCCGGGTTTAGGTCACCCCTCCACTTT. The V and J genes are TRBV2 and TRBJ1-6, with 10 bases that match TRBD1. The V gene end was trimmed by 3 bases and the J gene end by 10 bases; junction bases not matched to a gene: 12. Germline assignment: CDR1 SNHLY and CDR2 FYNNEI. The CDR3 spans 17 residues.